Listed below are T cell receptor beta chains from one sample, sequenced in a study of T cells after yellow fever vaccination. Using its own MiXCR run on the 5' RACE reads, TCRdb lists one record per CDR3 protein. Of tens of thousands of distinct CDR3 sequences in the sample, roughly 3.3% were seen once. The sample here was PBMCs, either bulk or a sorted T-cell subset (CD4+, CD8+, memory, or dextramer-sorted; not recorded which), taken more than 40 days after the first yellow fever vaccination. The source is a young man who received the YFV17D yellow fever vaccine. The CDR3 runs from the conserved cysteine through the conserved F or W. Fields, in order: CDR3 protein, J gene, V gene, D gene. D genes are given only for firm matches.

CASSPRAGGDSPLHF TRBJ1-6 TRBV18 TRBD1
CASRLPGQFYEQYF TRBJ2-7 TRBV6-1 TRBD1
CASSLAQANYGYTF TRBJ1-2 TRBV7-2 .
CASSIGGAGETQYF TRBJ2-5 TRBV5-4 TRBD2
CATSRDETGAAYEQYF TRBJ2-7 TRBV15 TRBD1
CASSQDGRETQYF TRBJ2-5 TRBV4-2 .
CASSIAAIQNYNEQFF TRBJ2-1 TRBV21-1 .
CATSLQSGGAHEQFF TRBJ2-1 TRBV15 TRBD2
CASSGQGGRDHYGYTF TRBJ1-2 TRBV7-9 TRBD1
CASSFLAGGQETQYF TRBJ2-5 TRBV5-1 TRBD2
CASSLTGTSGYNEQFF TRBJ2-1 TRBV11-3 TRBD2
CASSLVVGQNYGYTF TRBJ1-2 TRBV5-1 .
CASSLNSPDTQYF TRBJ2-3 TRBV5-1 .
CASSQGRGLIKGTQYF TRBJ2-3 TRBV4-3 .
CASSPGGAGGANTEAFF TRBJ1-1 TRBV7-2 TRBD1
CATSSQGGGYTF TRBJ1-2 TRBV15 .
CASSLGRAGNTIYF TRBJ1-3 TRBV7-9 .
CSARPGPPGYTF TRBJ1-2 TRBV20-1 .
CASSPRLALTDTQYF TRBJ2-3 TRBV7-2 TRBD2
CASSPTGGAQETQYF TRBJ2-5 TRBV4-2 TRBD1
CSARRVGEASDTQYF TRBJ2-3 TRBV20-1 .
CASSFGSSYGYTF TRBJ1-2 TRBV27 .
CSAKGMGNTEAFF TRBJ1-1 TRBV29-1 .
CASSQGRQPQHF TRBJ1-5 TRBV6-5 .
CASSPQGRRTEAFF TRBJ1-1 TRBV7-2 .
CASSSTGGTDTQYF TRBJ2-3 TRBV5-5 TRBD1
CASSWGQNNEQFF TRBJ2-1 TRBV5-1 TRBD1
CASRLAGSRQETQYF TRBJ2-5 TRBV6-2/TRBV6-3 .
CASSAGQYQETQYF TRBJ2-5 TRBV7-9 .
CASSFQQGTEAFF TRBJ1-1 TRBV11-3 .
CASSQTTTGELFF TRBJ2-2 TRBV28 .
CASSLESEEKLFF TRBJ1-4 TRBV5-1 .
CASSHGGGESDTQYF TRBJ2-3 TRBV5-4 .
CASSPTRSRNEQFF TRBJ2-1 TRBV18 .
CASSFGIMNTEAFF TRBJ1-1 TRBV7-2 .
CASSQAGNEQFF TRBJ2-1 TRBV7-2 .
CASSQGRGSYNEQFF TRBJ2-1 TRBV3-1 .
CASSRLRVDNSPLHF TRBJ1-6 TRBV7-2 .
CASSLLAGPNTGELFF TRBJ2-2 TRBV11-2 TRBD2
CSASSDGDSYEQYF TRBJ2-7 TRBV20-1 .
CASSPGTSGGSEQYF TRBJ2-7 TRBV18 TRBD2
CASSLEHEQYF TRBJ2-7 TRBV5-1 .
CASSPLTALNTEAFF TRBJ1-1 TRBV5-1 .
CASSWGGPSYNEQFF TRBJ2-1 TRBV6-2/TRBV6-3 TRBD2
CSARDLGGPTNEKLFF TRBJ1-4 TRBV20-1 .
CASRVLAGLGDEQFF TRBJ2-1 TRBV7-2 TRBD2
CASSPRTGLMNEQFF TRBJ2-1 TRBV19 TRBD1
CASRTSGAETQYF TRBJ2-5 TRBV12-3/TRBV12-4 TRBD2
CASSLESNTQYF TRBJ2-3 TRBV5-1 .